Below, one T cell receptor (beta chain) is given with its context. This sample was included in a study of blood T cell repertoires in COVID-19. Background on the study: Nucleic acid was either cDNA or gDNA, and it came from T cells, B-cell-depleted T cells, or PBMCs.

Trimming took 2 bases from V and 4 from J, leaving 16 bases between them. The CDR3 runs 16 residues. TCRdb's copy holds only in-frame clones and misses some; the assay was immunoSEQ multiplex PCR. The sample lists around 160,000 clones; roughly 90% were seen once. The clonotype originates from a woman aged 25 to 45 with acute COVID-19. The chain links TRBV5-3 to TRBJ1-5; no definite D call. TRBV5-3 is assigned to the ORF class and has an uncertain function. The specimen was PBMCs or T cells enriched from blood (not recorded which). The CDR3 coding sequence is TGTGCCAGAAGCTTATATCCGGGATCCCGGAATCAGCCCCAGCATTTT. As protein: CARSLYPGSRNQPQHF.